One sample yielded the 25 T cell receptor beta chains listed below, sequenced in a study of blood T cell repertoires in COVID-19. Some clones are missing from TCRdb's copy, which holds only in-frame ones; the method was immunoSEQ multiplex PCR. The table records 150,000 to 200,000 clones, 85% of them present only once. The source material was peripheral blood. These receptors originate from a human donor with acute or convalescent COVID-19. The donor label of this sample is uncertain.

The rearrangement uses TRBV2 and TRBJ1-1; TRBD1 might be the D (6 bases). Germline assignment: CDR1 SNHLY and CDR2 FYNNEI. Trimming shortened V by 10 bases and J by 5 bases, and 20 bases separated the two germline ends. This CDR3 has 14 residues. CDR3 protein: CAIPGPGERTEAFF. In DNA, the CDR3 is TGTGCCATTCCGGGCCCAGGGGAGAGGACTGAAGCTTTCTTT.

In DNA, the CDR3 is TGTGCCAGCAGACAGGGTTCGGAGACCCAGTACTTC. It yields the protein CASRQGSETQYF. The chain couples TRBV28 to TRBJ2-5; weak D call: TRBD1 (6 bases). The length of the CDR3 is 12 residues. Looked up from germline, CDR1 is MDHEN and CDR2 is SYDVKM. Trimming removed 6 bases from V and 5 bases from J, with 10 bases in between.

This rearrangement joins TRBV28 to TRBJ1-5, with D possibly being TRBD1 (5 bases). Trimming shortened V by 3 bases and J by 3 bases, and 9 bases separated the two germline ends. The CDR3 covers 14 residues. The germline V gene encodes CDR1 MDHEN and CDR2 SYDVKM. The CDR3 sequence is CASSFHRNNQPQHF. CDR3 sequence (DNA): TGTGCCAGCAGTTTCCACAGGAACAATCAGCCCCAGCATTTT.

The DNA for the CDR3 is TGTGCCAGCAGCGTAGGGTCGTTGCTAGCGGGGGGGCCAGGTATTAGCTCAGATACGCAGTATTTT. Protein product: CASSVGSLLAGGPGISSDTQYF. The J gene is TRBJ2-3, the V gene TRBV9; 12 nucleotides agree with TRBD2. The CDR3 is made up of 22 amino acids. Per the germline V gene, CDR1 is SGDLS and CDR2 is YYNGEE. V lost 0 bases to trimming and J lost 4 bases; unmatched junction nucleotides: 21.

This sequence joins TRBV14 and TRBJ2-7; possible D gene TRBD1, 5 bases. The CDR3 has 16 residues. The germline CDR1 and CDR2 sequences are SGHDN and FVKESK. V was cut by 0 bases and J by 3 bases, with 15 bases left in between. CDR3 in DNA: TGTGCCAGCAGCCAAGAGGTTTGGAGACAGTTCTACGAGCAGTACTTC. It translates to CASSQEVWRQFYEQYF. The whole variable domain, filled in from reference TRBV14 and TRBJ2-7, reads EAGVTQFPSHSVIEKGQTVTLRCDPISGHDNLYWYRRVMGKEIKFLLHFVKESKQDESGMPNNRFLAERTGGTYSTLKVQPAELEDSGVYFCASSQEVWRQFYEQYFGPGTRLTVT.

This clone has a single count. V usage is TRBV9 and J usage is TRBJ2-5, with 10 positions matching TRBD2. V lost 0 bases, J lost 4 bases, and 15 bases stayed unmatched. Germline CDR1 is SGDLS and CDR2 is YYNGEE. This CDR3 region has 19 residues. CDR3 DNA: TGTGCCAGCAGCGTAGATACGGCTAGCGGGAGTGTCGAAGGAGAGACCCAGTACTTC. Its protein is CASSVDTASGSVEGETQYF.

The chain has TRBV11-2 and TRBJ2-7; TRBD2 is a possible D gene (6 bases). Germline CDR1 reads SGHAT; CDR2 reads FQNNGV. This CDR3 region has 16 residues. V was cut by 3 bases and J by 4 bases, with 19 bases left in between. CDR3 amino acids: CASSFSFGGIAYEQYF. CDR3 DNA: TGTGCCAGCAGCTTCTCCTTTGGGGGGATAGCTTACGAGCAGTACTTC.

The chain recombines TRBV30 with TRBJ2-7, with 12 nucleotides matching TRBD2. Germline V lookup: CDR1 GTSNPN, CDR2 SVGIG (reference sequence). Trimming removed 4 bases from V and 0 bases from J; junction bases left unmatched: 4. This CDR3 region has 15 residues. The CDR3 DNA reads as TGTGCCTGGACTCTAGCGGGGGGGCCCTCCTACGAGCAGTACTTC. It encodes CAWTLAGGPSYEQYF.

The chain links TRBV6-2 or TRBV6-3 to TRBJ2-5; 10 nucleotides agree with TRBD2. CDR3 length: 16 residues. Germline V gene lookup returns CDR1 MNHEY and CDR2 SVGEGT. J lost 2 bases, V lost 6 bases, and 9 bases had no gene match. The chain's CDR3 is CASSERGGKEQETQYF. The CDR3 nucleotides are TGTGCCAGCAGCGAGCGGGGGGGGAAAGAGCAAGAGACCCAGTACTTC.

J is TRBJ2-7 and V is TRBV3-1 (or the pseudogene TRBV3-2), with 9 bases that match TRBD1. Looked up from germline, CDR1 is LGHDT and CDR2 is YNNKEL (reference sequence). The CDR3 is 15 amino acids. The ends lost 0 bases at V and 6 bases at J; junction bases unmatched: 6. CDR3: CASSQDYRGLPEQYF. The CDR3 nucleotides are TGTGCCAGCAGCCAAGATTACAGGGGGCTCCCCGAGCAGTACTTC.

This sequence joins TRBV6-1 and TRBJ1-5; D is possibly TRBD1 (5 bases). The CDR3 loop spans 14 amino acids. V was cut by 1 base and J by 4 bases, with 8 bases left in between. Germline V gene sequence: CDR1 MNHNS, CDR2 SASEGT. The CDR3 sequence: CASSEGAGNQPQHF. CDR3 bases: TGTGCCAGCAGTGAAGGGGCAGGGAATCAGCCCCAGCATTTT.

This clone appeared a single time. CDR3: CASSPAARNTEAFF. The CDR3 coding sequence is TGTGCCAGCTCACCAGCCGCCAGAAACACTGAAGCTTTCTTT. This chain links TRBV18 with TRBJ1-1, with D hard to call. V lost 2 bases to trimming and J lost 2 bases, with 9 bases between them. The CDR3 has 14 residues. Per the germline V gene, CDR1 is KGHSH and CDR2 is LQKENI.

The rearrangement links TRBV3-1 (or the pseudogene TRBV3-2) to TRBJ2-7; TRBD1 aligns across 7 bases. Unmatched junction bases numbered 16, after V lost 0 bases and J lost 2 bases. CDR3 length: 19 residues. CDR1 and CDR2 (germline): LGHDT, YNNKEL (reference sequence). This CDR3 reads CASSQDQTGLDYGAYEQYF. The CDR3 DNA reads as TGTGCCAGCAGCCAAGATCAGACAGGGCTTGACTATGGGGCCTACGAGCAGTACTTC.

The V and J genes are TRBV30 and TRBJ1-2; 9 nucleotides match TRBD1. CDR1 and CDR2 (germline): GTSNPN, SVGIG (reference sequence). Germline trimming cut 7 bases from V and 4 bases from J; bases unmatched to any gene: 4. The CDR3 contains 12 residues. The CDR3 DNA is TGTGCCTCGCGGACAGGGGTCTATGGCTACACCTTC. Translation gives CASRTGVYGYTF.

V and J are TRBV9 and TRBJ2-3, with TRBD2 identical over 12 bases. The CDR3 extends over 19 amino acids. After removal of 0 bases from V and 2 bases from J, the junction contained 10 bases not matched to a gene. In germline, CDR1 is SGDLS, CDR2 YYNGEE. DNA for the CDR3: TGTGCCAGCAGCGTAGCTAGCGGGGGGGCCAGTGTGTACACAGATACGCAGTATTTT. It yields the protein CASSVASGGASVYTDTQYF.

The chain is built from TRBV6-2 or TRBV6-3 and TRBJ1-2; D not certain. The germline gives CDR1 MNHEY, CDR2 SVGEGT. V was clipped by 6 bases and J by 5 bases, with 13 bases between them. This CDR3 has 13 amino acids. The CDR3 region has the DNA TGTGCCAGCAGCCTTGAGGAGGGTTATGGCTACACCTTC. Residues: CASSLEEGYGYTF.

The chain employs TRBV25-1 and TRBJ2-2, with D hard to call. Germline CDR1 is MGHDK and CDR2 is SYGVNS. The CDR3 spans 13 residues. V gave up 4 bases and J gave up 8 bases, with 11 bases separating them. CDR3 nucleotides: TGTGCCAGCAGTGGACCGACTTGGGGGGAGCTGTTTTTT. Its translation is CASSGPTWGELFF. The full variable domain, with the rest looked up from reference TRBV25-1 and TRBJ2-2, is EADIYQTPRYLVIGTGKKITLECSQTMGHDKMYWYQQDPGMELHLIHYSYGVNSTEKGDLSSESTVSRIRTEHFPLTLESARPSHTSQYLCASSGPTWGELFFGEGSRLTVL.

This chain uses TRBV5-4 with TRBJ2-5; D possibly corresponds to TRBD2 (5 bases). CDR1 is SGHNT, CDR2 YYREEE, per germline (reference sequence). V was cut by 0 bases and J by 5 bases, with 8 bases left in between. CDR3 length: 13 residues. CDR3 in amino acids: CASSLAGIETQYF. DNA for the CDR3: TGTGCCAGCAGCTTGGCGGGGATCGAGACCCAGTACTTC.

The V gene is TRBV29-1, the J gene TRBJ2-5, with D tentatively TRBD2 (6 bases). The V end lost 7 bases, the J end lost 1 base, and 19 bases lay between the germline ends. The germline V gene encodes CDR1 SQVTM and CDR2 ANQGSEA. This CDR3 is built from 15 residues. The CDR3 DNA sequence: TGCAGCGCCGCCCCCTTCGGGGGAGGCCAAGAGACCCAGTACTTC. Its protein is CSAAPFGGGQETQYF.

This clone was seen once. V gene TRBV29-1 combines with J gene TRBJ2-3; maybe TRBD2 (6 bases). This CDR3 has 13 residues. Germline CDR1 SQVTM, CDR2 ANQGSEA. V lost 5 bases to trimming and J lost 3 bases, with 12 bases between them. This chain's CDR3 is CSVPLRGTDTQYF. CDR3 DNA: TGCAGCGTTCCCCTCCGGGGGACAGATACGCAGTATTTT.

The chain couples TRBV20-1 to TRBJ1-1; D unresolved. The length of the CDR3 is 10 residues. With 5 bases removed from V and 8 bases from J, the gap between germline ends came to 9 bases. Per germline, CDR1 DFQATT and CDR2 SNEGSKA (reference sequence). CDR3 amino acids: CSAAIPEAFF. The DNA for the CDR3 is TGCAGTGCTGCGATACCAGAAGCTTTCTTT.

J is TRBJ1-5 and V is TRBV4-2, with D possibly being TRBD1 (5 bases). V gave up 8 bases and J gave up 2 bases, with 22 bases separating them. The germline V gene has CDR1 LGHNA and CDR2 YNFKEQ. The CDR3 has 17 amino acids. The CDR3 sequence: CASRLLGGAQGNQPQHF. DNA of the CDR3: TGTGCCAGCCGCCTATTAGGAGGGGCGCAGGGCAATCAGCCCCAGCATTTT.

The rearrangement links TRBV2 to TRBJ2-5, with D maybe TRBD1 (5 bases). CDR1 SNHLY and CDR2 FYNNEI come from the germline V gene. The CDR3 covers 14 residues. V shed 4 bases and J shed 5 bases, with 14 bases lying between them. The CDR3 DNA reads TGTGCCAGCAGTGCAGGGAAGGTAGGGGAGACCCAGTACTTC. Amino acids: CASSAGKVGETQYF.

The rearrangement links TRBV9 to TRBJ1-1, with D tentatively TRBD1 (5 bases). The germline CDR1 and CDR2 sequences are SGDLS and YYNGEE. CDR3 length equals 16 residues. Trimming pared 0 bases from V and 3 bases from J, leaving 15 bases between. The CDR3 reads CASSVDSRVGHTEAFF. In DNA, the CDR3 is TGTGCCAGCAGCGTAGATAGCAGGGTGGGCCACACTGAAGCTTTCTTT.

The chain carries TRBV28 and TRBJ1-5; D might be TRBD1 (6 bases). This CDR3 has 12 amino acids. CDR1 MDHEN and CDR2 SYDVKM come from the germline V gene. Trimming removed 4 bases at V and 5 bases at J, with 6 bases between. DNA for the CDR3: TGTGCCAGCAGTTACAGGGATCAGCCCCAGCATTTT. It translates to CASSYRDQPQHF.